Below, 2 T cell receptor beta chains from the same sample are listed, as sequenced in a study of Graves' ophthalmopathy and Graves' hyperthyroidism. Amplifying from RNA transcripts, the study obtained TCR beta CDR3 regions. HTBI primers primed a first-round RT-PCR, and a second-round multiplex PCR followed. TCRdb passed the multiplex PCR reads through MiXCR, listing each CDR3 protein once. Found here are around 16,000 distinct CDR3 sequences, roughly 50% of them singletons; the top ten hold roughly 23%. Sample: peripheral blood. The receptor source for this set is a woman in her thirties or forties with stable Graves' hyperthyroidism.

The sample holds many counts of this clonotype. This rearrangement joins TRBV5-1 to TRBJ2-1, with D possibly TRBD2 on 5 matching bases. Trimming shortened V by 7 bases and J by 1 base, and 9 bases separated the two germline ends. The CDR3 contains 13 residues. Germline V gene lookup returns CDR1 SGHRS and CDR2 YFSETQ. The CDR3 loop reads CASAIASYNEQFF. DNA for the CDR3: TGCGCCAGCGCAATAGCGTCCTACAATGAGCAGTTCTTC.

About this clonotype: The junction does not match germline at one end; this may be a read error. The chain couples TRBV27 to TRBJ1-2, with D uncertain. The CDR3 contains 13 residues. CDR1 is MNHEY, CDR2 SMNVEV, per germline (reference sequence). The DNA of the CDR3 is TGTGCCAGCAGTCCGATTTTTAACTATAGCTACACCTTC. Its translation: CASSPIFNYSYTF.